These 21 T cell receptor beta chains were sequenced from one sample in a study of blood T cells in healthy people across ages. Using a J-beta primer mix together with a sample-barcoded 5' primer, a second PCR was run for roughly 6 to 12 cycles. TCRdb recomputed calls from the 5' RACE reads with MiXCR, one row per CDR3 protein. The sample shows approximately 880,000 distinct CDR3 sequences, about 44% of them seen only once. The source material was blood. These receptors were obtained from a man aged 25-45 years in good health.

The chain has TRBV12-3 or TRBV12-4 and TRBJ2-5; D not certain. The CDR3 runs 13 residues. V lost 8 bases, J lost 1 base, and 11 bases lay in between. CDR3 sequence reads: CASRRTPQETQYF. For the CDR3, the DNA is TGTGCCAGCCGCCGGACCCCCCAAGAGACCCAGTACTTC.

This clonotype turned up a few times. This chain connects TRBV29-1 to TRBJ2-7; TRBD2 matches 13 bases. The CDR3 has 18 residues. The trim removed 2 bases at V and 0 bases at J, leaving 10 bases unmatched. The germline V gene has CDR1 SQVTM and CDR2 ANQGSEA. The CDR3 nucleotides are TGCAGCGTTGAATGGACTAGCGGGGGCCACCAGTCCTCCTACGAGCAGTACTTC. It is translated as CSVEWTSGGHQSSYEQYF.

This clonotype was seen only a few times. The CDR3: CASSPRPGQPPDTQYF. The CDR3 DNA reads as TGTGCCAGCAGCCCTCGGCCGGGGCAACCCCCAGATACGCAGTATTTT. This rearrangement joins TRBV9 to TRBJ2-3; D may be TRBD1 or TRBD2 (5 bases each). Germline assignment: CDR1 SGDLS and CDR2 YYNGEE. V was cut by 4 bases and J by 4 bases, with 19 bases left in between. This CDR3 has 16 residues. Full variable domain (outside the CDR3, taken from reference TRBV9 and TRBJ2-3): DSGVTQTPKHLITATGQRVTLRCSPRSGDLSVYWYQQSLDQGLQFLIQYYNGEERAKGNILERFSAQQFPDLHSELNLSSLELGDSALYFCASSPRPGQPPDTQYFGPGTRLTVL.

The rearrangement links TRBV3-1 to TRBJ2-5; D is perhaps TRBD1 or TRBD2 (5 bases each). CDR1 is LGHDT, CDR2 YNNKEL, per germline (reference sequence). Trimming removed 1 base from V and 11 bases from J, with 17 bases in between. This CDR3 spans 14 amino acids. DNA of the CDR3: TGTGCCAGCAGCCAAGGGTTCGGGGCCTATGAGCAGTACTTC. It encodes CASSQGFGAYEQYF.

This sequence joins TRBV4-2 and TRBJ2-2, with D perhaps matching TRBD1 or TRBD2 (5 bases each). V lost 8 bases and J lost 5, with 15 bases in between. The CDR3 extends over 14 amino acids. Germline V gene lookup returns CDR1 LGHNA and CDR2 YNFKEQ. CDR3 DNA: TGTGCCAGCGGTGGCAGGGAGAGGACCGGGGAGCTGTTTTTT. Protein product: CASGGRERTGELFF.

The V gene is TRBV2, the J gene TRBJ2-1; D ambiguous. Germline V gene sequence: CDR1 SNHLY, CDR2 FYNNEI. There are 11 residues in the CDR3. Trimming pared 7 bases from V and 8 bases from J, leaving 9 bases between. CDR3 protein: CASTKIDEQFF. The CDR3 region has the DNA TGTGCCAGCACGAAGATAGATGAGCAGTTCTTC.

J is TRBJ2-2 and V is TRBV24-1; D unclear. Germline V CDR1 and CDR2: KGHDR, SFDVKD. The V end lost 7 bases, the J end lost 3 bases, and 5 bases lay between the germline ends. The CDR3 runs 12 residues. The CDR3 DNA is TGTGCCACCAGAAGGGACACCGGGGAGCTGTTTTTT. It yields the protein CATRRDTGELFF.

The V call is TRBV6-2 or TRBV6-3, the J call TRBJ1-1; D not certain. The germline gives CDR1 MNHEY, CDR2 SVGEGT. This CDR3 contains 13 residues. Trimming removed 2 bases from V and 4 bases from J, with 8 bases in between. DNA of the CDR3: TGTGCCAGCAGTTACGGGCAGTCCACTGAAGCTTTCTTT. It codes for CASSYGQSTEAFF.

J is TRBJ2-5 and V is TRBV20-1; 7 nucleotides match TRBD2. Judging by the DNA end, TRBJ2-1 fits better; the J call may be wrong. In germline, CDR1 is DFQATT, CDR2 SNEGSKA (reference sequence). This CDR3 is built from 15 residues. The CDR3 DNA is TGCAGTGCGATATCTAGCGGAACCGGCGGAGAGACCCAGTTCTTC. It yields the protein CSAISSGTGGETQFF.

This clonotype was detected only a few times. This sequence joins TRBV25-1 and TRBJ1-4; a possible D gene is TRBD1 (5 bases). The length of the CDR3 is 15 residues. The germline CDR1 and CDR2 sequences are MGHDK and SYGVNS. Trimming took off 3 bases at V and 7 bases at J, with 15 bases between the two ends. This CDR3 reads CASSEEAGKTEKLFF. CDR3 in DNA: TGTGCCAGCAGTGAGGAGGCAGGGAAGACTGAAAAACTGTTTTTT.

This clonotype was detected a few times. J is TRBJ2-7 and V is TRBV20-1; the D gene could be TRBD1 or TRBD2 (5 bases each). Trimming removed 8 bases from V and 3 bases from J, with 17 bases in between. Germline CDR1 DFQATT, CDR2 SNEGSKA (reference sequence). The CDR3 sequence is 13 residues long. The CDR3 sequence is CSQPGTRGYEQYF. The CDR3 bases are TGCAGTCAGCCGGGAACGAGGGGCTACGAGCAGTACTTC.

This clonotype turned up a few times. The genes are TRBV7-8 and TRBJ2-5; 8 bases map to TRBD1. The germline V gene has CDR1 SGHVS and CDR2 FQNEAQ. The CDR3 consists of 14 residues. V was pared by 5 bases and J by 2 bases, with 4 bases of the junction left unmatched. CDR3 coding DNA: TGTGCCAGCAGCCAACGGACAGGGCAAGAGACCCAGTACTTC. This sequence encodes CASSQRTGQETQYF.

This clonotype showed up just a few times. The genes are TRBV4-1 and TRBJ2-5, with D tentatively TRBD1 or TRBD2 (5 bases each). The J call may be faulty, since TRBJ2-7 better matches the DNA end. The CDR3 runs to 14 residues. Germline CDR1 and CDR2: MGHRA and YSYEKL. DNA of the CDR3: TGCGCCAGCAGCCAAGACCCGGGGCGATACGAGCAGTACTTC. Translating gives CASSQDPGRYEQYF.

The V gene is TRBV6-6, the J gene TRBJ2-2; TRBD2 matches at 10 bases. After removal of 7 bases from V and 15 bases from J, the junction contained 8 bases not matched to a gene. Per the germline V gene, CDR1 is MNHNY and CDR2 is SVGAGI (reference sequence). The CDR3 covers 12 residues. CDR3 DNA sequence: TGTGCCAGCATTCTCGGGACTAGCGAGGTGTTTTTT. Translating it yields CASILGTSEVFF.

J is TRBJ2-1 and V is TRBV5-1, with 7 positions matching TRBD1. Per the germline V gene, CDR1 is SGHRS and CDR2 is YFSETQ. V lost 4 bases to trimming and J lost 0 bases; unmatched junction nucleotides: 7. This CDR3 spans 16 amino acids. CDR3 residues: CASSPGDRNSYNEQFF. In DNA form, the CDR3 reads TGCGCCAGCAGCCCCGGGGACAGAAACTCCTACAATGAGCAGTTCTTC.

The chain links TRBV27 to TRBJ2-1; tentatively, D is TRBD2 (6 bases). CDR3 size: 14 residues. Germline V gives CDR1 MNHEY, CDR2 SMNVEV (reference sequence). The germline V and J ends were trimmed by 5 bases and 8 bases, with 16 bases remaining between them. The CDR3 protein is CASSPRLASDEQFF. The CDR3 coding sequence is TGTGCCAGCAGTCCCCGTCTAGCGTCCGATGAGCAGTTCTTC.

The chain recombines TRBV7-9 with TRBJ2-7, with D possibly matching TRBD1 (6 bases). This CDR3 comprises 14 residues. Germline V gene lookup returns CDR1 SEHNR and CDR2 FQNEAQ (reference sequence). Trimming removed 5 bases from V and 2 bases from J, with 13 bases in between. The CDR3 nucleotides read TGTGCCAGCAGCATGACAGGATCCGCCTACGAGCAGTACTTC. Translated: CASSMTGSAYEQYF.

This clonotype was observed at least ten times. The rearrangement joins TRBV5-1 to TRBJ1-5; 7 bases are shared with TRBD1. In germline, CDR1 is SGHRS, CDR2 YFSETQ. The CDR3 extends over 14 amino acids. J gave up 4 bases and V 4 bases, and 5 bases lay outside the gene matches. The CDR3 region is CASSPTGENQPQHF. In DNA form, the CDR3 reads TGCGCCAGCAGCCCTACAGGGGAAAATCAGCCCCAGCATTTT.

Concerning this clonotype itself: A clone one base away is much larger, so this may be a read error. The chain joins TRBV21-1 to TRBJ2-7; the tabulated D call, TRBD2, remains unverified against the DNA. TRBV21-1 is designated a pseudogene. CDR3 size: 15 residues. Here the CDR3 DNA reads TGTACCAGCAGCAAAGAAGAGGGCAGGCCCTACGAGCAGTACTTC. Its translation is CTSSKEEGRPYEQYF.

V is TRBV6-6 and J is TRBJ2-5, with 7 bases that match TRBD1. The germline CDR1 and CDR2 sequences are MNHNY and SVGAGI (reference sequence). The CDR3 has 17 residues. The ends lost 2 bases at V and 2 bases at J; junction bases unmatched: 11. The CDR3 reads CASSYTGTGAFQETQYF. In DNA, the CDR3 is TGTGCCAGCAGTTACACGGGAACAGGGGCCTTTCAAGAGACCCAGTACTTC.

This clonotype was seen many times. The J gene is TRBJ2-1, the V gene TRBV6-4; the match to TRBD1 covers 11 bases. The CDR3 consists of 14 residues. CDR1 MRHNA and CDR2 SNTAGT come from the germline V gene. V lost 2 bases, J lost 6 bases, and 0 bases stayed unmatched. CDR3 protein: CASSDGTGGNEQFF. CDR3 nucleotides: TGTGCCAGCAGTGACGGGACAGGGGGCAATGAGCAGTTCTTC.